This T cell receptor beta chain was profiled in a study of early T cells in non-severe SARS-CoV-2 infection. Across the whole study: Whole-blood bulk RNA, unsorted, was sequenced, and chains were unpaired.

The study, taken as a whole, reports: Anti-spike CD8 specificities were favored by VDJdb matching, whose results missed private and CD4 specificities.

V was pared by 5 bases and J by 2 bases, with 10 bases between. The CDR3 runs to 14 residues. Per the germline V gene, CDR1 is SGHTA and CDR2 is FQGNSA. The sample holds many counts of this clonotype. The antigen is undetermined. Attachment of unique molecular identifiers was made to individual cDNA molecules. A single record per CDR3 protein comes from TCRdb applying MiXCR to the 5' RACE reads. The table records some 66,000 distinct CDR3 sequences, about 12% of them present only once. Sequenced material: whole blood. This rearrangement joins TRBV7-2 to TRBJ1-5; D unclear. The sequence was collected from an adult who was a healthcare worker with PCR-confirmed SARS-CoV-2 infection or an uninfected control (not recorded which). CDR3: CASSKQAGNQPQHF. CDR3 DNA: TGTGCCAGCAGCAAACAAGCAGGCAATCAGCCCCAGCATTTT.